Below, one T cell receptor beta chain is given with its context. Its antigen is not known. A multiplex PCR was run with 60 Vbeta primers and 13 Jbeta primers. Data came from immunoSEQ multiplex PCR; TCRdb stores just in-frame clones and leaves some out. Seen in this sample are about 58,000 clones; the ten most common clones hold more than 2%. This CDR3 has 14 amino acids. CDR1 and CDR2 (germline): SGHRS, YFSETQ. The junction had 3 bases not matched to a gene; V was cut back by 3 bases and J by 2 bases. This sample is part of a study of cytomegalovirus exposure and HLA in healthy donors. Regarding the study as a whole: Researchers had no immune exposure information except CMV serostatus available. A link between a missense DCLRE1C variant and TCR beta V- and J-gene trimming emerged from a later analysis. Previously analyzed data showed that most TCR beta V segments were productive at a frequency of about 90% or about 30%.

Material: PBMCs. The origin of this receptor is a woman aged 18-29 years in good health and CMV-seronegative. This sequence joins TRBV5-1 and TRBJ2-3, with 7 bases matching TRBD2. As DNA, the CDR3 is TGCGCCAGCAGCTCGAGCGGGAACACAGATACGCAGTATTTT. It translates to CASSSSGNTDTQYF.